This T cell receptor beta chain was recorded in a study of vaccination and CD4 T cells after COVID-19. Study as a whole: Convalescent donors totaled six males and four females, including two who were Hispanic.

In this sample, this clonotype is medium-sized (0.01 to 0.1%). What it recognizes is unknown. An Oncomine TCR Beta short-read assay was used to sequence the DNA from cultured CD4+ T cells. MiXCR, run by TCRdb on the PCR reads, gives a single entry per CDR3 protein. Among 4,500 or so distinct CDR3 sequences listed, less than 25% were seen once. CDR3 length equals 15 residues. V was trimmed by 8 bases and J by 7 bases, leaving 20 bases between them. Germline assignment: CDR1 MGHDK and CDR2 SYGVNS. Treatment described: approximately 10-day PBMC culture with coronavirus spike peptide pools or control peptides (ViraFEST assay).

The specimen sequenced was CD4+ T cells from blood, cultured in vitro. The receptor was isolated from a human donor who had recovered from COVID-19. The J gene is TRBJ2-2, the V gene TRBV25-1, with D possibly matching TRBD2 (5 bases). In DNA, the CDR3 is TGTGCCAGCGGGGTCCCCGGCCTCCGGGGCGGGGAGCTGTTTTTT. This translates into CASGVPGLRGGELFF.